This is a list of T cell receptor beta chains from one sample in a study of T cell responses to AZD1222 COVID-19 vaccine. The protocol was immunoSEQ multiplex PCR, while the TCRdb copy is restricted to in-frame clones and leaves out a portion. The table records some 150,000 clones, more than 85% of them present only once. The input for sequencing was peripheral blood, taken on day 0 of AZD1222 vaccination. The receptors shown here come from an adult in good health. The CDR3 runs from the conserved cysteine through the conserved F or W. The D gene is left open where the match is weak. The size entry is marked missing in some rows and otherwise reads once, few, many or a size class.

>TRBV7-3|TRBJ2-1|.|.
TGTGCCAGCGGGCGGGGATCAGTGAATGAGCAGTTCTTC
CASGRGSVNEQFF
>TRBV7-9|TRBJ2-3|.|.
TGTGCCAGCAGACAGGGACCTGGTTTTAGCACAGATACGCAGTATTTT
CASRQGPGFSTDTQYF
>TRBV2|TRBJ1-5|.|.
TGTGCCAGCACCCTCCGCCGGGACATGAATCAGCCCCAGCATTTT
CASTLRRDMNQPQHF
>TRBV11-3|TRBJ2-3|.|.
TGTGCCAGCCGCGACGGGCGAAGCACAGATACGCAGTATTTT
CASRDGRSTDTQYF
>TRBV29-1|TRBJ1-1|.|.
TGCAGCGTTGAAGGGGAGGGCCCCCAAGCTTTCTTT
CSVEGEGPQAFF
>TRBV6-5|TRBJ1-1|.|.
TGTGCCAGCAGCTACCTCCGCAGCGGGGGTGAAGCTTTCTTT
CASSYLRSGGEAFF
>TRBV7-2|TRBJ1-5|.|.
TGTGCCAGCAGCTTAGGACCCGAGAGCAATCAGCCCCAGCATTTT
CASSLGPESNQPQHF
>TRBV28|TRBJ1-2|.|.
TGTGCCAGCAGTTTCATGGAATTGGACTACACCTTC
CASSFMELDYTF
>TRBV21-1|TRBJ1-3|.|.
TGTGCCAGCAGCAAATACAGGGGATCTGATAGAAACACCATATATTTT
CASSKYRGSDRNTIYF
>TRBV30|TRBJ2-6|.|once
TGTGCCTGGAGTGTGGAGGGTTATCGCTCTGGGGCCAACGTCCTGACTTTC
CAWSVEGYRSGANVLTF
>TRBV4-1|TRBJ2-7|TRBD1|.
TGCGCCAGCAGCCAAACGGGACAGGGGGCAAGCTACGAGCAGTACTTC
CASSQTGQGASYEQYF
>TRBV6-5|TRBJ1-1|.|.
TGTGCCAGCAATAAGTACATCGCGAACACTGAAGCTTTCTTT
CASNKYIANTEAFF
>TRBV2|TRBJ2-3|.|.
TGTGCCAGCAGTGAGGCGTCCACCGGTAGAGATACGCAGTATTTT
CASSEASTGRDTQYF
>TRBV3-1/TRBV3-2|TRBJ2-7|.|.
TGTGCCAGCAGCCAAGCGCCAGAGCCATACTACGAGCAGTACTTC
CASSQAPEPYYEQYF
>TRBV19|TRBJ1-5|.|.
TGTGCCAGTAGTATAAGCACGGGGGCCCAAAATCAGCCCCAGCATTTT
CASSISTGAQNQPQHF
>TRBV19|TRBJ1-5|.|.
TGTGCCAGTAGTATGGGTCGGCCCAATCAGCCCCAGCATTTT
CASSMGRPNQPQHF
>TRBV5-1|TRBJ2-2|.|.
TGCGCCGGGCGGGACCTCACCGGGGAGCTGTTTTTT
CAGRDLTGELFF
>TRBV3-1/TRBV3-2|TRBJ2-7|.|few
TGTGCCAGCAGCCAAGATCTCTGGGATTTGAGGAGGTCCTCCTACGAGCAGTACTTC
CASSQDLWDLRRSSYEQYF
>TRBV19|TRBJ1-1|.|.
TGTGCCAGTAAGTTGGCTGTTCGAGGGATCACTGAAGCTTTCTTT
CASKLAVRGITEAFF
>TRBV19|TRBJ2-7|.|.
TGTGCCAGTAGTATAGGTTTGGGGGGAGAGCAGTACTTC
CASSIGLGGEQYF
>TRBV19|TRBJ1-2|.|.
TGTGCCAGTAGTTCGAGTCCCCTCAGGGGCCCTGACTATGGCTACACCTTC
CASSSSPLRGPDYGYTF
>TRBV7-8|TRBJ1-4|.|.
TGTGCCAGCAGCGTAGGGACTAATGAAAAACTGTTTTTT
CASSVGTNEKLFF
>TRBV14|TRBJ2-1|TRBD2|.
TGTGCCAGCAGCCAATTAGCGGGGGCATTGTGGAATGAGCAGTTCTTC
CASSQLAGALWNEQFF
>TRBV3-1/TRBV3-2|TRBJ1-5|TRBD1|.
TGTGCCAGCAGCAGAACCGGGACAGGGGTAAATCAGCCCCAGCATTTT
CASSRTGTGVNQPQHF
>TRBV4-1|TRBJ2-7|TRBD1|few
TGCGCCAGCAGCCAAGTTCTGGGACAGGGACAGTACTTC
CASSQVLGQGQYF
>TRBV6-2/TRBV6-3|TRBJ1-5|.|.
TGTGCCAGCAGTTGGGGCGAGGAGGGAAACAATCAGCCCCAGCATTTT
CASSWGEEGNNQPQHF
>TRBV30|TRBJ1-5|TRBD1|.
TGTGCCTGGAGTGCCAGGGGGGAAGGGCCCCAGCATTTT
CAWSARGEGPQHF
>TRBV2|TRBJ1-1|.|once
TGTGCCAGCAGTGATGTCCCGGGGGTAGGAGCTTTCTTT
CASSDVPGVGAFF
>TRBV6-5|TRBJ2-2|TRBD2|.
TGTGCCAGCAGTTCTAGCGGGGGCCCGAACACCGGGGAGCTGTTTTTT
CASSSSGGPNTGELFF
>TRBV7-9|TRBJ1-2|.|.
TGTGCCAGCAGTCCAGGATATGGCTACACCTTC
CASSPGYGYTF
>TRBV19|TRBJ2-5|.|.
TGTGCCAGTAACGCGGCCCACCAAGAGACCCAGTACTTC
CASNAAHQETQYF
>TRBV11-2|TRBJ2-7|TRBD2|once
TGTGCCAGCAGCCGACTAGCGGATAGCTCCTACGAGCAGTACTTC
CASSRLADSSYEQYF
>TRBV6-2/TRBV6-3|TRBJ2-5|.|.
TGTGCCAGCAGTTTGGAACCATTACTAGTTATTGCTGAGACCCAGTACTTC
CASSLEPLLVIAETQYF
>TRBV5-1|TRBJ2-2|TRBD1|.
TGCGCCAGCAGAGGACAGGGGGGTACCGGGGAGCTGTTTTTT
CASRGQGGTGELFF
>TRBV29-1|TRBJ2-7|.|.
TGCAGCGTGGAAACACGGGACTACGAGCAGTACTTC
CSVETRDYEQYF